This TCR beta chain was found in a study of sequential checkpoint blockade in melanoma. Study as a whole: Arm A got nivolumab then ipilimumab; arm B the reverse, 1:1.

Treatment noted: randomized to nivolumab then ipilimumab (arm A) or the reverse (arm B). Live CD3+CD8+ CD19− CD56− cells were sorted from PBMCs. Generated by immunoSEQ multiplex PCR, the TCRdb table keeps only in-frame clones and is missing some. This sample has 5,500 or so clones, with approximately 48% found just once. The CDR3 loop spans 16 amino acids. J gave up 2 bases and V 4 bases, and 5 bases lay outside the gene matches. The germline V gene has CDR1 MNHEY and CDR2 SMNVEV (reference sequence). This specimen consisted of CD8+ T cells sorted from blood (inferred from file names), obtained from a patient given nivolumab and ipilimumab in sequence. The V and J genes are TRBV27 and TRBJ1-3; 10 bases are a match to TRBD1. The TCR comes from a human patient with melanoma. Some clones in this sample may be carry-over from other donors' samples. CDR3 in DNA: TGTGCCAGCAGTTCTCGGACAGGGGGAACTGGAAACACCATATATTTT. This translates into CASSSRTGGTGNTIYF.